This TCR beta chain appears in the sequencing data of a study of shared clonotypes between healthy human individuals. CD8 cells regarded as naive lacked CD45RO, were positively chosen for CCR7, and omitted terminally differentiated effector memory CD45RA+ cells. Data came from immunoSEQ multiplex PCR; TCRdb stores just in-frame clones and leaves some out. In the table there are almost 700,000 clones, 90% to 95% of which are singletons. The clonotype was recovered from a young man in good health. Source material: naive CD8+ T cells sorted from blood.

The CDR3 sequence is CASSQDGLAGSSYNEQFF. DNA for the CDR3: TGCGCCAGCAGCCAAGATGGACTAGCGGGAAGCTCCTACAATGAGCAGTTCTTC. This chain uses TRBV4-1 with TRBJ2-1; 12 bases match TRBD2. The germline gives CDR1 MGHRA, CDR2 YSYEKL. There are 18 residues in the CDR3. After removal of 0 bases from V and 0 bases from J, the junction contained 3 bases not matched to a gene.